The clone carrying this T cell receptor beta chain was counted only a few times. Antigen specificity is unknown. The data derive from a study of radiotherapy plus CTLA-4 blockade in lung cancer. In chemo-refractory metastatic non-small-cell lung cancer, patients got ipilimumab CTLA-4 blockade together with focal radiation. Sequenced by immunoSEQ multiplex PCR; TCRdb stores in-frame clones only, minus some. The profile shows 86,000 or so clones, 78% of them singletons. With V trimmed by 8 bases and J by 6 bases, 11 bases remained unmatched. The CDR3 has 15 amino acids. Germline CDR1 is MNHEY and CDR2 is SMNVEV (reference sequence). Findings and limits, study-wide: Radiotherapy plus ipilimumab was followed by expansion in blood of tumor-derived TCR clones.

The chain carries TRBV27 and TRBJ1-5; the match to TRBD1 covers 9 bases. The sequence was collected from a human donor with non-small cell lung cancer who had a partial response to radiotherapy plus ipilimumab. Some clones in this sample may be carry-over from other donors' samples. Source: peripheral blood, taken from a patient treated with radiotherapy plus ipilimumab. The CDR3: CASSDRGGLGQPQHF. In DNA, the CDR3 is TGTGCCAGCTCGGACAGGGGAGGGTTAGGTCAGCCCCAGCATTTT.